This T cell receptor (beta chain) was found in a study of T cells in Graves' hyperthyroidism and ophthalmopathy. General observations from the study: Also found in blood were most expanded thyroid clonotypes above 0.001.

Exclusion criteria comprised uncontrolled infection, other autoimmune disease, pregnancy or lactation. The diagnostic basis comprised clinical symptoms, serum thyroxine and TRAb, thyroid ultrasound and orbital computed tomography. Comment on this clonotype: Its cognate antigen is unknown.

Researchers amplified the TCR beta CDR3 regions from RNA transcripts. The study used the HTBI primer set for a first-round RT-PCR of the TCR CDR3. TCRdb reanalysed the multiplex PCR reads using MiXCR and keeps one entry per CDR3 protein. The table has around 400,000 distinct CDR3 sequences, 20% to 25% seen once. Sequenced material: blood. This TCR came from a man aged 50-60 years with Graves' hyperthyroidism.

CDR3: CSADSTGVGYGYTF. The CDR3 coding sequence is TGCAGTGCTGATTCGACAGGGGTTGGCTATGGCTACACCTTC. The chain employs TRBV20-1 and TRBJ1-2; 8 positions agree with TRBD1. Trimming removed 5 bases from V and 4 bases from J; junction bases left unmatched: 9. Germline-derived CDR1 and CDR2 are DFQATT and SNEGSKA (reference sequence). The CDR3 spans 14 residues.